The 11 T cell receptor beta chains below were found in one sample sequenced in a study of early T cells in non-severe SARS-CoV-2 infection. TCRdb ran MiXCR on the 5' RACE reads and lists one entry per CDR3 protein. The sample holds around 70,000 distinct CDR3 sequences, 10% to 15% seen once. Sequencing was performed on whole blood. All receptors come from an adult who was a healthcare worker with PCR-confirmed SARS-CoV-2 infection or an uninfected control (not recorded which).

CDR3 sequence (DNA): TGTGCCAGCAGTATCCAGGGGCCAGATACGCAGTATTTT. Translating gives CASSIQGPDTQYF. The J gene is TRBJ2-3, the V gene TRBV28; a possible D gene is TRBD1 (6 bases). With 5 bases removed from V and 4 bases from J, the gap between germline ends came to 10 bases. In germline, CDR1 is MDHEN, CDR2 SYDVKM. This CDR3 is built from 13 residues.

This clonotype has a count of ten or more. The chain joins TRBV12-3 or TRBV12-4 to TRBJ2-7, with 8 bases matching TRBD1. This CDR3 spans 15 amino acids. V dropped 5 bases and J dropped 6; count of bases not matched to a gene: 12. CDR3 in DNA: TGTGCCAGCAGTCCCACAGGGACAGGACCTCTCGAGCAGTACTTC. Amino acid sequence: CASSPTGTGPLEQYF.

The chain joins TRBV7-9 to TRBJ2-2; D not certain. V gave up 6 bases and J gave up 6 bases, with 17 bases separating them. The CDR3 covers 15 residues. CDR1 and CDR2 (germline): SEHNR, FQNEAQ (reference sequence). The CDR3 coding sequence is TGTGCCAGCAGACACGTCGCGCAGATCGCCGGGGAGCTGTTTTTT. The encoded protein is CASRHVAQIAGELFF. The full variable domain, in which reference TRBV7-9 and TRBJ2-2 provide the parts outside the CDR3, is DTGVSQNPRHKITKRGQNVTFRCDPISEHNRLYWYRQTLGQGPEFLTYFQNEAQLEKSRLLSDRFSAERPKGSFSTLEIQRTEQGDSAMYLCASRHVAQIAGELFFGEGSRLTVL.

This clonotype has just a few counts. The chain carries TRBV20-1 and TRBJ1-1, with TRBD1 matching 8 bases. Trimming cost V 5 bases and J 3 bases; bases outside gene matches: 5. The germline V gene has CDR1 DFQATT and CDR2 SNEGSKA (reference sequence). CDR3 length: 13 residues. This CDR3 reads CSAPRGQDTEAFF. The CDR3 nucleotides are TGCAGTGCTCCCAGGGGGCAGGACACTGAAGCTTTCTTT.

The chain recombines TRBV27 with TRBJ1-4; no clear D gene. V was pared by 5 bases and J by 0 bases, with 10 bases between. Germline values: CDR1 MNHEY, CDR2 SMNVEV (reference sequence). This CDR3 contains 15 residues. Here the CDR3 reads CASSPYSATNEKLFF. In DNA form, the CDR3 reads TGTGCCAGCAGTCCCTACAGTGCAACTAATGAAAAACTGTTTTTT. Full variable domain (rest looked up from reference TRBV27 and TRBJ1-4): EAQVTQNPRYLITVTGKKLTVTCSQNMNHEYMSWYRQDPGLGLRQIYYSMNVEVTDKGDVPEGYKVSRKEKRNFPLILESPSPNQTSLYFCASSPYSATNEKLFFGSGTQLSVL.

The chain combines TRBV29-1 with TRBJ2-1; D may be TRBD1 (7 bases). The ends were cut back, 4 bases at V and 0 bases at J, with 16 bases in the middle. The CDR3 sequence is 16 residues long. The germline V gene encodes CDR1 SQVTM and CDR2 ANQGSEA. This CDR3 reads CSVVGGGASSYNEQFF. Here the CDR3 DNA reads TGCAGCGTTGTAGGAGGGGGCGCGAGCTCCTACAATGAGCAGTTCTTC.

This clonotype was recorded many times. The CDR3 sequence: CASSSSGPLTYEQYF. The CDR3 DNA follows: TGTGCCAGCAGCTCCTCGGGGCCCTTAACCTACGAGCAGTACTTC. The chain is built from TRBV7-8 and TRBJ2-7; possibly TRBD1 or TRBD2 for D (5 bases each). V dropped 4 bases and J dropped 2 bases, with 15 bases sitting between them. This CDR3 comprises 15 residues. Germline assignment: CDR1 SGHVS and CDR2 FQNEAQ.

The chain joins TRBV10-3 to TRBJ2-2; 10 bases map to TRBD2. The CDR3 is made up of 15 amino acids. Looked up from germline, CDR1 is ENHRY and CDR2 is SYGVKD. The trim removed 2 bases at V and 12 bases at J, leaving 9 bases unmatched. The CDR3 nucleotides read TGTGCCATCAGTGAGCCCGGGACTAGCGAGATGCAGCTGTTTTTT. Protein sequence: CAISEPGTSEMQLFF.

V gene TRBV14 combines with J gene TRBJ1-2, with D perhaps matching TRBD1 (5 bases). Trimming pared 4 bases from V and 2 bases from J, leaving 8 bases between. Germline assignment: CDR1 SGHDN and CDR2 FVKESK. The CDR3 is 13 residues long. CDR3 nucleotide sequence: TGTGCCAGCAGCCGTGACAGAAACTATGGCTACACCTTC. This sequence encodes CASSRDRNYGYTF.

The chain is built from TRBV2 and TRBJ2-1; D gene ambiguous. The CDR3 sequence is 14 residues long. Between the trimmed V and J ends, which lost 5 bases and 1 base, there was a span of 9 bases. Germline V lookup: CDR1 SNHLY, CDR2 FYNNEI. The CDR3 here is CASSLMQSYNEQFF. CDR3 in DNA: TGTGCCAGCAGTCTAATGCAGTCCTACAATGAGCAGTTCTTC.

This clonotype was seen only once. The chain employs TRBV29-1 and TRBJ2-3, with 13 bases identical to TRBD2. The CDR3 loop spans 16 amino acids. Trimming cost V 6 bases and J 0 bases; bases outside gene matches: 6. In germline, CDR1 is SQVTM, CDR2 ANQGSEA. CDR3: CSVGGTSGVSTDTQYF. CDR3 sequence (DNA): TGCAGCGTCGGGGGGACTAGCGGGGTGAGCACAGATACGCAGTATTTT.